This T cell receptor beta chain was observed in a study of OX40 agonist ivuxolimab in advanced cancers. Sequencing used immunoSEQ multiplex PCR; TCRdb keeps in-frame clones, though not all of them. The table records tens of thousands of clones, around 82% of them present only once. The sample in question was CD4+ or CD8+ T cells sorted from blood, obtained in a trial of the OX40 agonist ivuxolimab. The receptor's source is an adult with an advanced solid tumor such as melanoma, head and neck, liver or kidney cancer.

The DNA for the CDR3 is TGCGCCAGCAGCCAAGAGGTCCCAGGAACCACCCTTAGGGATTCACCCCTCCACTTT. The encoded protein is CASSQEVPGTTLRDSPLHF. The chain carries TRBV4-1 and TRBJ1-6; D unresolved. The CDR3 is 19 amino acids. CDR1 MGHRA and CDR2 YSYEKL come from the germline V gene. Trimming took off 0 bases at V and 8 bases at J, with 23 bases between the two ends.